This passage covers 10 T cell receptor beta chains from one sample sequenced in a study of cytomegalovirus exposure and HLA in healthy donors listed by TCRdb under 2017. Receptor libraries were prepared by the immunoSEQ multiplex PCR assay. For the multiplex PCR, a mixture combining 60 forward primers for TCR Vbeta segments and 13 reverse primers for TCR Jbeta segments was used. TCRdb stores this immuneACCESS table with in-frame sequences only. Part of the clones is absent; in the studies checked, under half of the shortfall reflects unresolved V genes, and no reason is known for the rest. For this sample the table gives roughly 150,000 clones, of which roughly 70% were detected only once. About 10% of the sample rests with the top ten. Sequenced input: PBMCs. These TCRs come from a man in his thirties or forties in good health and CMV-seropositive.

The CDR3 bases are TGTGCCAGCAACCTAGGACTAGCGGGGGCGAACACCGGGGAGCTGTTTTTT. It yields the protein CASNLGLAGANTGELFF. The chain joins TRBV2 to TRBJ2-2; 13 bases fit TRBD2. Germline trimming cut 7 bases from V and 0 bases from J; bases unmatched to any gene: 5. The CDR3 contains 17 residues. The germline V gene encodes CDR1 SNHLY and CDR2 FYNNEI.

This clone came up a few times. The V call is TRBV19, the J call TRBJ1-1, with 8 positions matching TRBD1. The CDR3 is made up of 14 amino acids. Germline V lookup: CDR1 LNHDA, CDR2 SQIVND (reference sequence). The trim removed 7 bases at V and 3 bases at J, leaving 7 bases unmatched. CDR3 region: CASTWTGMDTEAFF. In DNA form, the CDR3 reads TGTGCCAGTACCTGGACAGGGATGGACACTGAAGCTTTCTTT. Supplemented by reference TRBV19 and TRBJ1-1, the full variable domain reads DGGITQSPKYLFRKEGQNVTLSCEQNLNHDAMYWYRQDPGQGLRLIYYSQIVNDFQKGDIAEGYSVSREKKESFPLTVTSAQKNPTAFYLCASTWTGMDTEAFFGQGTRLTVV.

Concerning this clone: Sequence at one end of the junction differs from germline and may be a read error. V and J are TRBV6-5 and TRBJ2-7, with 10 bases lining up with TRBD1. Germline V CDR1 and CDR2: MNHEY, SVGAGI. The CDR3 runs to 13 residues. The CDR3 region has the DNA TGTGCCAGCAGTTACGGAGACAGGGGGCTCGTATTCTTC. It encodes CASSYGDRGLVFF.

This sequence joins TRBV6-6 and TRBJ1-1; no definite D call. The CDR3 is 15 residues long. The V gene lost 3 bases and the J gene lost 5 bases, with 16 bases spanning the gap. The germline V gene encodes CDR1 MNHNY and CDR2 SVGAGI (reference sequence). CDR3 nucleotides: TGTGCCAGCAGTTATATAGCTAACGTTGAGACTGAAGCTTTCTTT. Its protein product is CASSYIANVETEAFF.

This clone turned up a few times. The CDR3 region has the DNA TGTGCCACTGCAACAGGGGGAAGCAATCAGCCCCAGCATTTT. It translates to CATATGGSNQPQHF. This sequence joins TRBV19 and TRBJ1-5; 8 nucleotides agree with TRBD1. This CDR3 region has 14 residues. The germline gives CDR1 LNHDA, CDR2 SQIVND (reference sequence). Trimming at V came to 10 bases and at J to 1 base, leaving 6 bases not matched to a gene.

The rearrangement links TRBV28 to TRBJ1-1, with unresolved D. The CDR3 is 14 amino acids. Germline V lookup: CDR1 MDHEN, CDR2 SYDVKM. V gave up 5 bases and J gave up 1 base, with 11 bases separating them. The CDR3: CASSGVGRNTEAFF. CDR3 DNA sequence: TGTGCCAGCAGTGGGGTCGGGAGGAACACTGAAGCTTTCTTT.

The J gene is TRBJ1-1, the V gene TRBV5-1; TRBD1 agrees at 7 bases. V shed 4 bases and J 7 bases; nucleotides not matched to a gene: 4. The CDR3 spans 12 residues. Germline CDR1 is SGHRS and CDR2 is YFSETQ. The CDR3 here is CASSQGQVEAFF. CDR3 bases: TGCGCCAGCAGCCAAGGACAGGTTGAAGCTTTCTTT. Drawing the rest from reference TRBV5-1 and TRBJ1-1, the complete variable domain is KAGVTQTPRYLIKTRGQQVTLSCSPISGHRSVSWYQQTPGQGLQFLFEYFSETQRNKGNFPGRFSGRQFSNSRSEMNVSTLELGDSALYLCASSQGQVEAFFGQGTRLTVV.

V usage is TRBV4-1 and J usage is TRBJ2-2, with 9 bases lining up with TRBD2. This CDR3 is 15 amino acids long. With 0 bases clipped from V and 5 bases from J, the junction kept 1 base outside the gene matches. CDR1 and CDR2 (germline): MGHRA, YSYEKL. In DNA, the CDR3 is TGCGCCAGCAGCCAAGAAAGCGGGAGGACCGGGGAGCTGTTTTTT. It codes for CASSQESGRTGELFF.

The CDR3 region is CASSISAGGTEAFF. The CDR3 nucleotides are TGTGCCAGTAGTATCTCGGCGGGGGGCACTGAAGCTTTCTTT. J is TRBJ1-1 and V is TRBV19; D may be TRBD1 (5 bases). The ends were cut back, 3 bases at V and 4 bases at J, with 12 bases in the middle. This CDR3 contains 14 residues. Per germline, CDR1 LNHDA and CDR2 SQIVND (reference sequence).

CDR3 bases: TGTGCCAGCAATCAGCCGGGACAGGGGTCCCACGAGCAGTACTTC. The encoded protein is CASNQPGQGSHEQYF. This chain links TRBV6-5 with TRBJ2-7; 10 nucleotides align to TRBD1. Germline CDR1 MNHEY, CDR2 SVGAGI. V gave up 7 bases and J gave up 5 bases; unmatched junction bases: 11. The CDR3 extends over 15 amino acids.